One sample yielded the 18 T cell receptor beta chains listed below, sequenced in a study of blood T cell repertoires in COVID-19. The data were produced by immunoSEQ multiplex PCR, yet TCRdb's version contains in-frame clones alone and is incomplete. In the table there are 350,000 to 450,000 clones, about 88% of which are singletons. Sequenced material: PBMCs or T cells enriched from blood (not recorded which). Source of these receptors: a young woman who had been exposed to COVID-19.

V usage is TRBV14 and J usage is TRBJ2-3; 14 positions agree with TRBD2. CDR3 length: 15 residues. Germline V CDR1 and CDR2: SGHDN, FVKESK. The V segment lost 4 bases and the J segment 7 bases; nucleotides outside the gene matches: 4. The CDR3 sequence is CASSPRTSGRNTQYF. CDR3 bases: TGTGCCAGCAGCCCAAGGACTAGCGGGAGGAATACGCAGTATTTT.

The chain recombines TRBV14 with TRBJ1-3; 7 bases agree with TRBD1. The CDR3 totals 20 residues. Per germline, CDR1 SGHDN and CDR2 FVKESK. The V and J ends lost 6 bases and 0 bases, in that order; junction bases with no gene match: 20. CDR3 coding DNA: TGTGCCAGCAGTCTTCCACAAACAGGGGAAGGTAGCCACTCTGGAAACACCATATATTTT. This gives the protein CASSLPQTGEGSHSGNTIYF.

The chain couples TRBV28 to TRBJ2-2; 15 nucleotides match TRBD2. J gave up 6 bases and V 5 bases, and 4 bases lay outside the gene matches. Germline-derived CDR1 and CDR2 are MDHEN and SYDVKM. The CDR3 length is 16 residues. DNA of the CDR3: TGTGCCAGCAGTGAGGGACTAGCGGGGGGATCCGGGGAGCTGTTTTTT. Its translation: CASSEGLAGGSGELFF.

This sequence joins TRBV9 and TRBJ2-5, with D uncertain. This CDR3 spans 13 amino acids. CDR1 and CDR2 (germline): SGDLS, YYNGEE. V lost 4 bases and J 3 bases, leaving 10 bases between the germline ends. The CDR3: CASSTSPEETQYF. The CDR3 DNA is TGTGCCAGCAGCACATCCCCAGAAGAGACCCAGTACTTC.

This chain links TRBV6-5 with TRBJ1-5; the D gene is possibly TRBD1 (5 bases). Germline CDR1 is MNHEY and CDR2 is SVGAGI. Trimming took 0 bases from V and 2 from J, leaving 8 bases between them. This CDR3 is built from 15 residues. The CDR3 DNA sequence: TGTGCCAGCAGTTACTCAGGGGTAGGCAATCAGCCCCAGCATTTT. Amino acid sequence: CASSYSGVGNQPQHF.

The chain employs TRBV18 and TRBJ2-2; D is unresolved. The CDR3 sequence is 12 residues long. Germline lookup yields CDR1 KGHSH and CDR2 LQKENI. Trimming shortened V by 4 bases and J by 2 bases, and 2 bases separated the two germline ends. CDR3: CASSLNTGELFF. The CDR3 DNA follows: TGTGCCAGCTCACTAAACACCGGGGAGCTGTTTTTT.

The J gene is TRBJ1-3, the V gene TRBV6-5; 9 nucleotides match TRBD1. V was pared by 7 bases and J by 8 bases, with 6 bases of the junction left unmatched. The CDR3 loop spans 13 amino acids. Per the germline V gene, CDR1 is MNHEY and CDR2 is SVGAGI. CDR3 amino acids: CASNRDRAHTIYF. CDR3 DNA: TGTGCCAGCAATCGGGACAGGGCTCACACCATATATTTT.

The chain links TRBV5-1 to TRBJ2-3, with TRBD1 identical over 8 bases. Unmatched junction bases numbered 8, after V lost 0 bases and J lost 2 bases. There are 17 residues in the CDR3. Germline V gene data show CDR1 as SGHRS and CDR2 as YFSETQ. CDR3 DNA sequence: TGCGCCAGCAGCTTGGCATTTGGGACAGGTCCCACAGATACGCAGTATTTT. Its protein product is CASSLAFGTGPTDTQYF.

The rearrangement uses TRBV7-3 and TRBJ2-1; the match to TRBD2 covers 9 bases. Germline values: CDR1 SGHTA, CDR2 FQGTGA. V trimming: 2 bases; J trimming: 8 bases; junction bases outside the gene matches: 10. The CDR3 contains 16 residues. CDR3 sequence: CASSLSLAGAPHEQFF. In DNA form, the CDR3 reads TGTGCCAGCAGCTTATCCTTAGCGGGGGCCCCGCATGAGCAGTTCTTC.

The J gene is TRBJ2-5, the V gene TRBV24-1, with 9 nucleotides matching TRBD1. The CDR3 totals 13 residues. Losses at the gene ends were 9 bases for V and 5 bases for J; bases not matched to a gene: 6. Germline CDR1 reads KGHDR; CDR2 reads SFDVKD. The CDR3 DNA sequence: TGTGCCACCCGGGACAGGGTATCGGAGACCCAGTACTTC. It encodes CATRDRVSETQYF.

This clone was picked up a small number of times. This rearrangement joins TRBV12-1 to TRBJ2-7; TRBD1 is the table's D call and was not checked against the DNA. TRBV12-1 is a pseudogene. The CDR3 consists of 13 residues. The CDR3 loop is CASTPVGAYEQYF. CDR3 in DNA: TGTGCCAGCACCCCTGTAGGGGCCTACGAGCAGTACTTC.

The genes are TRBV6-6 and TRBJ1-1, with D hard to call. Germline V lookup: CDR1 MNHNY, CDR2 SVGAGI (reference sequence). V was pared by 6 bases and J by 7 bases, with 6 bases between. The CDR3 extends over 10 amino acids. CDR3 sequence (DNA): TGTGCCAGCAGCTCTAGTGAAGCTTTCTTT. This translates into CASSSSEAFF.

The chain recombines TRBV19 with TRBJ1-1, with D possibly TRBD1 on 6 matching bases. V shed 6 bases and J shed 1 base, with 15 bases lying between them. The CDR3 runs to 15 residues. Per germline, CDR1 LNHDA and CDR2 SQIVND (reference sequence). CDR3 residues: CASRHRASTNTEAFF. Here the CDR3 DNA reads TGTGCCAGTAGACACAGGGCGTCGACGAACACTGAAGCTTTCTTT.

The chain recombines TRBV27 with TRBJ2-6, with 9 bases matching TRBD2. The germline CDR1 and CDR2 sequences are MNHEY and SMNVEV (reference sequence). V lost 6 bases to trimming and J lost 1 base; unmatched junction nucleotides: 13. The CDR3 has 19 amino acids. CDR3 residues: CASSRLSASGTSGANVLTF. In nucleotides, the CDR3 is TGTGCCAGCAGCCGCTTATCCGCTAGCGGGACTTCTGGGGCCAACGTCCTGACTTTC.

This clone occurred once. The chain is built from TRBV6-5 and TRBJ2-7, with a tentative D call TRBD2 (5 bases). The CDR3 contains 15 residues. V lost 8 bases to trimming and J lost 1 base, with 18 bases between them. Germline CDR1 reads MNHEY; CDR2 reads SVGAGI. CDR3 in amino acids: CASGSLTRGSYEQYF. CDR3 nucleotides: TGTGCCAGCGGGTCATTAACACGGGGATCCTACGAGCAGTACTTC.

In the case of this clone: It is likely a read error: a sequence one base away is far more abundant. The J gene is TRBJ2-7, the V gene TRBV28; 9 nucleotides agree with TRBD1. The V and J ends lost 6 bases and 6 bases, in that order; junction bases with no gene match: 3. Germline assignment: CDR1 MDHEN and CDR2 SYDVKM. This CDR3 region has 12 residues. The CDR3 spells CASRLDRGEQYF. The CDR3 DNA sequence: TGTGCCAGCAGATTGGACAGGGGCGAGCAGTACTTC.

This clone was seen only once. The rearrangement links TRBV5-1 to TRBJ2-2; 8 bases line up with TRBD1. Trimming removed 7 bases from V and 3 bases from J; junction bases left unmatched: 11. The CDR3 is made up of 16 amino acids. Germline CDR1 reads SGHRS; CDR2 reads YFSETQ. CDR3 protein: CASSIHRGFDTGELFF. CDR3 DNA sequence: TGCGCCAGCTCGATCCACAGGGGGTTTGACACCGGGGAGCTGTTTTTT. Based on the CDR3 plus reference TRBV5-1 and TRBJ2-2, the full variable domain is KAGVTQTPRYLIKTRGQQVTLSCSPISGHRSVSWYQQTPGQGLQFLFEYFSETQRNKGNFPGRFSGRQFSNSRSEMNVSTLELGDSALYLCASSIHRGFDTGELFFGEGSRLTVL.

This rearrangement joins TRBV28 to TRBJ2-2; a weak D match, TRBD1 (6 bases). This CDR3 is 16 amino acids long. The ends were cut back, 3 bases at V and 0 bases at J, with 11 bases in the middle. Germline V gene lookup returns CDR1 MDHEN and CDR2 SYDVKM. The CDR3 spells CASSFVGAPNTGELFF. In nucleotides, the CDR3 is TGTGCCAGCAGTTTCGTGGGGGCTCCGAACACCGGGGAGCTGTTTTTT.